These T cell receptor beta chains were read from a single sample in a study of shared clonotypes between healthy human individuals. Sequencing was performed with immunoSEQ multiplex PCR; in TCRdb, only in-frame clones are kept and a portion is missing. The sample has around 2.1 million clones; approximately 96% are singletons. The sample comprised naive CD4+ T cells sorted from blood. These receptors were taken from a man aged 18 to 30 in good health. The CDR3 runs from the conserved cysteine through the conserved F or W. D genes are given only for firm matches. Clone size is stated in some rows and not others, as once, few, many or a class when expanded.

v_call	j_call	clone_size	d_call	cdr3_aa	cdr3_nt
TRBV29-1	TRBJ2-4	NA	NA	CSVEPVLAKNIQYF	TGCAGCGTTGAACCTGTCCTAGCCAAAAACATTCAGTACTTC
TRBV7-2	TRBJ2-3	once	NA	CASSLGDFVRDTQYF	TGTGCCAGCAGCTTAGGGGATTTCGTAAGAGATACGCAGTATTTT
TRBV10-3	TRBJ1-5	NA	NA	CAISESGLAYQPQHF	TGTGCCATCAGTGAGTCCGGACTGGCTTATCAGCCCCAGCATTTT
TRBV6-5	TRBJ2-7	NA	TRBD2	CASSYSPQGLKQQYF	TGTGCCAGCAGTTACTCCCCGCAGGGACTAAAGCAGCAGTACTTC
TRBV19	TRBJ1-2	NA	TRBD1	CASSVTGGLAGYTF	TGTGCCAGTAGTGTGACAGGGGGATTGGCTGGCTACACCTTC
TRBV29-1	TRBJ1-2	NA	NA	CSVEEDNPSNYGYTF	TGCAGCGTTGAAGAAGACAATCCCTCTAACTATGGCTACACCTTC
TRBV7-7	TRBJ2-5	NA	NA	CASIRRREETQYF	TGTGCTAGCATACGGAGGAGAGAAGAGACCCAGTACTTC
TRBV7-2	TRBJ2-1	NA	NA	CASSARLGYNEQFF	TGTGCCAGCAGCGCACGCTTGGGGTACAATGAGCAGTTCTTC
TRBV5-1	TRBJ2-3	NA	NA	CASSLVSGTDTQYF	TGCGCCAGCAGCTTAGTCTCTGGCACAGATACGCAGTATTTT
TRBV19	TRBJ2-2	NA	NA	CASSTGTIGDTGELFF	TGTGCCAGTAGTACCGGGACAATAGGGGACACCGGGGAGCTGTTTTTT
TRBV5-1	TRBJ2-5	once	TRBD1	CASSTRGGVETQYF	TGCGCCAGCAGCACCCGAGGGGGCGTAGAGACCCAGTACTTC
TRBV9	TRBJ1-1	NA	TRBD1	CASSVTRDSEAFF	TGTGCCAGCAGCGTGACACGGGACAGCGAAGCTTTCTTT
TRBV19	TRBJ2-7	NA	NA	CASRAKDQDVYEQYF	TGTGCCAGTAGGGCAAAAGACCAAGACGTCTACGAGCAGTACTTC
TRBV5-6	TRBJ1-2	NA	TRBD1	CASSSPGQPPGYGYTF	TGTGCCAGCAGCTCACCGGGACAGCCGCCCGGGTATGGCTACACCTTC
TRBV9	TRBJ2-5	NA	TRBD2	CASSTTASGNNQETQYF	TGTGCCAGCAGCACCACCGCTAGCGGGAATAACCAAGAGACCCAGTACTTC